Below, 21 T cell receptor beta chains from the same sample are listed, as sequenced in a study of shared clonotypes between healthy human individuals. Selected positively for CCR7 and CD45RO-negative, naive CD8 cells excluded terminally differentiated effector memory CD45RA+ cells. Produced via immunoSEQ multiplex PCR; TCRdb's table is partial and in-frame only. The data hold some 800,000 clones, with almost 95% observed a single time. The sample comprised naive CD8+ T cells sorted from blood. Source of these receptors: a man younger than 40 in good health.

The genes are TRBV28 and TRBJ2-3; TRBD2 matches 12 bases. Losses at the gene ends were 7 bases for V and 6 bases for J; bases not matched to a gene: 20. The CDR3 runs 19 residues. Germline lookup yields CDR1 MDHEN and CDR2 SYDVKM. The CDR3 sequence is CASKRKGLTSGRGRDTQYF. Written as DNA, the CDR3 is TGTGCCAGCAAACGAAAAGGGTTGACTAGCGGGAGAGGCAGGGATACGCAGTATTTT.

V is TRBV7-3 and J is TRBJ2-2, with D possibly matching TRBD2 (5 bases). CDR3 size: 15 residues. Trimming pared 5 bases from V and 3 bases from J, leaving 13 bases between. CDR1 is SGHTA, CDR2 FQGTGA, per germline. The chain's CDR3 is CASSVEDLYTGELFF. DNA of the CDR3: TGTGCCAGCAGCGTGGAGGACCTATACACCGGGGAGCTGTTTTTT. The variable domain in full, completed from reference TRBV7-3 and TRBJ2-2, reads GAGVSQTPSNKVTEKGKYVELRCDPISGHTALYWYRQSLGQGPEFLIYFQGTGAADDSGLPNDRFFAVRPEGSVSTLKIQRTERGDSAVYLCASSVEDLYTGELFFGEGSRLTVL.

This chain connects TRBV9 to TRBJ2-7, with a tentative D call TRBD2 (5 bases). The CDR3 loop spans 13 amino acids. CDR1 is SGDLS and CDR2 is YYNGEE in the germline V gene. The germline V and J ends were trimmed by 0 bases and 7 bases, with 11 bases remaining between them. The CDR3 DNA follows: TGTGCCAGCAGCGTAGCTGAGGGTTATGAGCAGTACTTC. It is translated as CASSVAEGYEQYF.

The V gene is TRBV5-1, the J gene TRBJ2-1; 8 bases map to TRBD2. Germline V lookup: CDR1 SGHRS, CDR2 YFSETQ. The junction had 5 bases not matched to a gene; V was cut back by 1 base and J by 5 bases. The CDR3 loop spans 15 amino acids. CDR3 sequence: CASSLYGSGDNEQFF. CDR3 DNA sequence: TGCGCCAGCAGCTTGTATGGTAGCGGGGACAATGAGCAGTTCTTC.

The rearrangement uses TRBV13 and TRBJ1-1, with 8 bases that match TRBD1. Germline V CDR1 and CDR2: PRHDT, FYEKMQ (reference sequence). V lost 5 bases and J lost 1; bases outside the gene matches: 6. The CDR3 is 15 residues long. The CDR3 DNA follows: TGTGCCAGCAGCCCTCAGGGGGCTGGGAACACTGAAGCTTTCTTT. This sequence encodes CASSPQGAGNTEAFF.

V gene TRBV30 combines with J gene TRBJ2-3, with 10 bases fitting TRBD2. CDR3 size: 15 residues. The ends lost 2 bases at V and 1 base at J; junction bases unmatched: 3. CDR1 is GTSNPN and CDR2 is SVGIG in the germline V gene (reference sequence). CDR3 loop: CAWSQGLAGTDTQYF. DNA for the CDR3: TGTGCCTGGAGTCAAGGACTAGCGGGCACAGATACGCAGTATTTT.

This clone was seen a single time. The genes are TRBV19 and TRBJ2-7; 8 bases align to TRBD1. The germline V gene has CDR1 LNHDA and CDR2 SQIVND (reference sequence). With 3 bases clipped from V and 7 bases from J, the junction kept 8 bases outside the gene matches. The CDR3 totals 14 residues. The CDR3 loop is CASSIDRGSGEQYF. The CDR3 nucleotides read TGTGCCAGTAGTATCGACAGGGGATCTGGGGAGCAGTACTTC.

This clone was counted a single time. The chain recombines TRBV28 with TRBJ2-1, with D tentatively TRBD2 (5 bases). The V gene's germline CDR1 is MDHEN and CDR2 SYDVKM. The length of the CDR3 is 15 residues. Trimming removed 3 bases at V and 4 bases at J, with 13 bases between. DNA of the CDR3: TGTGCCAGCAGTTTGGTGGAGGCCATTTACAATGAGCAGTTCTTC. Encoded protein: CASSLVEAIYNEQFF.

The chain couples TRBV27 to TRBJ2-1; the D is unclear. Germline assignment: CDR1 MNHEY and CDR2 SMNVEV (reference sequence). The length of the CDR3 is 17 residues. Trimming took 0 bases from V and 6 from J, leaving 18 bases between them. Written as DNA, the CDR3 is TGTGCCAGCAGTTTATCGCTTGAAGGTTCGGTTGGCAATGAGCAGTTCTTC. Translated: CASSLSLEGSVGNEQFF.

The chain employs TRBV7-6 and TRBJ1-4; no definite D call. V was clipped by 5 bases and J by 2 bases, with 9 bases between them. The germline V gene encodes CDR1 SGHVS and CDR2 FNYEAQ. The CDR3 is 14 amino acids. CDR3 bases: TGTGCCAGCAGCAGGAGTCAGACTAATGAAAAACTGTTTTTT. Protein: CASSRSQTNEKLFF.

V and J are TRBV4-1 and TRBJ2-1; the D is unclear. Per germline, CDR1 MGHRA and CDR2 YSYEKL. The V gene lost 3 bases and the J gene lost 6 bases, with 3 bases spanning the gap. The CDR3 extends over 11 amino acids. The CDR3 bases are TGCGCCAGCAGCCACGCCAATGAGCAGTTCTTC. It encodes CASSHANEQFF.

V and J are TRBV7-9 and TRBJ2-1; 9 positions match TRBD1. Looked up from germline, CDR1 is SEHNR and CDR2 is FQNEAQ (reference sequence). The CDR3 totals 16 residues. J was trimmed by 6 bases and V by 2 bases; bases with no gene match: 8. The CDR3 loop is CASSLRATGGPNEQFF. Here the CDR3 DNA reads TGTGCCAGCAGCTTAAGAGCGACAGGGGGGCCCAATGAGCAGTTCTTC.

The chain employs TRBV28 and TRBJ2-7, with 7 bases aligning to TRBD1. The CDR3 is made up of 15 amino acids. Unmatched junction bases numbered 12, after V lost 10 bases and J lost 0 bases. The germline V gene encodes CDR1 MDHEN and CDR2 SYDVKM. CDR3 in amino acids: CATTSFDRASYEQYF. CDR3 DNA sequence: TGTGCCACCACCAGTTTTGACAGGGCCTCCTACGAGCAGTACTTC.

Of note for this clone: A much larger clone is a single base away; this may be a read error. The J gene is TRBJ2-7, the V gene TRBV5-6; perhaps D is TRBD1 or TRBD2 (5 bases each). CDR1 is SGHDT, CDR2 YYEEEE, per germline. This CDR3 spans 14 amino acids. V was trimmed by 0 bases and J by 2 bases, leaving 9 bases between them. The CDR3 region has the DNA TGTGCCAGCAGCTTGGCCGGGACCCCCTACGAGCAGTACTTC. Protein: CASSLAGTPYEQYF.

This chain links TRBV6-5 with TRBJ1-2; no clear D gene. From germline, CDR1 is MNHEY and CDR2 SVGAGI. This CDR3 is 13 amino acids long. Trimming removed 0 bases from V and 6 bases from J, with 8 bases in between. In DNA form, the CDR3 reads TGTGCCAGCAGTTACTCTTTCCGGGATGGCTACACCTTC. Protein sequence: CASSYSFRDGYTF.

Details on this clone: This CDR3 is also generated by other DNA sequences in the sample. The CDR3 sequence is CASRGENTGELFF. CDR3 DNA: TGTGCCAGCAGGGGGGAGAACACCGGGGAGCTGTTTTTT. The V and J genes are TRBV7-9 and TRBJ2-2, with D perhaps given as TRBD1 or TRBD2 (5 bases each). The ends were cut back, 6 bases at V and 1 base at J, with 6 bases in the middle. CDR1 SEHNR and CDR2 FQNEAQ come from the germline V gene (reference sequence). This CDR3 is 13 amino acids long.

The V call is TRBV15, the J call TRBJ1-3; D remains unclear. The CDR3 runs to 13 residues. The germline gives CDR1 LNHNV, CDR2 YYDKDF (reference sequence). Trimming shortened V by 0 bases and J by 4 bases, and 4 bases separated the two germline ends. The CDR3 DNA is TGTGCCACCAGCAGAGATTCAGGAAACACCATATATTTT. This gives the protein CATSRDSGNTIYF. The whole variable domain, filled in from reference TRBV15 and TRBJ1-3, reads DAMVIQNPRYQVTQFGKPVTLSCSQTLNHNVMYWYQQKSSQAPKLLFHYYDKDFNNEADTPDNFQSRRPNTSFCFLDIRSPGLGDTAMYLCATSRDSGNTIYFGEGSWLTVV.

The chain links TRBV7-9 to TRBJ1-3; TRBD1 might be the D (6 bases). V was shortened by 1 base and J by 1 base, with 11 bases between the two germline ends. This CDR3 has 16 amino acids. Germline CDR1 and CDR2: SEHNR and FQNEAQ (reference sequence). CDR3 amino acids: CASSLEGGTSGNTIYF. The CDR3 nucleotides are TGTGCCAGCAGCTTAGAGGGCGGGACATCTGGAAACACCATATATTTT.

The V call is TRBV21-1, the J call TRBJ1-5; the table assigns TRBD1, which was not confirmed against the DNA. TRBV21-1 is a listed pseudogene. This CDR3 has 15 residues. The CDR3 DNA sequence: TGTGCCAGCAGCAATGGAGACAGGCCCAATCAGCCCCAGCATTTT. Protein sequence: CASSNGDRPNQPQHF.

J is TRBJ2-1 and V is TRBV27; D is ambiguous. V lost 3 bases and J lost 3, with 6 bases in between. Per the germline V gene, CDR1 is MNHEY and CDR2 is SMNVEV (reference sequence). The CDR3 is 13 residues long. This CDR3 reads CASSFSYYNEQFF. The DNA of the CDR3 is TGTGCCAGCAGTTTCTCATACTACAATGAGCAGTTCTTC.

CDR3 residues: CATGAVMNTEAFF. DNA of the CDR3: TGTGCCACAGGGGCGGTGATGAACACTGAAGCTTTCTTT. This chain joins TRBV7-9 and TRBJ1-1; D might be TRBD1 (6 bases). CDR1 is SEHNR and CDR2 is FQNEAQ in the germline V gene (reference sequence). The CDR3 runs 13 residues. Trimming shortened V by 10 bases and J by 0 bases, and 12 bases separated the two germline ends.